What follows are 10 T cell receptor beta chains derived from one specimen sequenced in a study of T-cell memory formation after mild COVID-19. Each CDR3 protein is one row after TCRdb ran MiXCR on the 5' RACE reads. There are about 560,000 distinct CDR3 sequences in the sample; approximately 15% occur only once, and about 7.5% lies in the top ten. Sequencing used PBMCs or a T cell subset sorted from them (not recorded which). These receptors all stem from an adult woman who had mild COVID-19 (a few samples of this study predate the infection). Cell type and time point are not known.

This clonotype was recorded many times. J is TRBJ1-6 and V is TRBV30, with TRBD1 matching 7 bases. The germline V gene has CDR1 GTSNPN and CDR2 SVGIG (reference sequence). The CDR3 totals 14 residues. J was trimmed by 9 bases and V by 2 bases; bases with no gene match: 7. In DNA form, the CDR3 reads TGTGCCTGGAGTTCAGACAGGGCGGGTTCACCCCTCCACTTT. Translation: CAWSSDRAGSPLHF. Full variable domain (missing parts from reference TRBV30 and TRBJ1-6): SQTIHQWPATLVQPVGSPLSLECTVEGTSNPNLYWYRQAAGRGLQLLFYSVGIGQISSEVPQNLSASRPQDRQFILSSKKLLLSDSGFYLCAWSSDRAGSPLHFGNGTRLTVT.

Here the CDR3 reads CSVKGTSATGELFF. The CDR3 DNA reads as TGCAGCGTTAAAGGGACTAGCGCCACCGGGGAGCTGTTTTTT. V is TRBV29-1 and J is TRBJ2-2; 10 bases line up with TRBD2. CDR1 is SQVTM and CDR2 is ANQGSEA in the germline V gene. There are 14 residues in the CDR3. The junction had 4 bases not matched to a gene; V was cut back by 5 bases and J by 4 bases.

This clonotype was found many times. The J gene is TRBJ2-1, the V gene TRBV12-3 or TRBV12-4; weak D call: TRBD2 (7 bases). V shed 1 base and J shed 1 base, with 11 bases lying between them. This CDR3 has 16 amino acids. This chain's CDR3 is CASSLGGRGSYNEQFF. The CDR3 region has the DNA TGTGCCAGCAGTTTAGGGGGGAGGGGGTCCTACAATGAGCAGTTCTTC.

This clonotype came up a few times. The CDR3 bases are TGTGCCAGCAGCCCATACCCGCGGAGCCGCGATGAGCAGTTCTTC. Its protein is CASSPYPRSRDEQFF. J is TRBJ2-1 and V is TRBV3-1, with unresolved D. CDR1 LGHDT and CDR2 YNNKEL come from the germline V gene (reference sequence). The CDR3 totals 15 residues. Trimming removed 4 bases at V and 8 bases at J, with 18 bases between.

This clonotype was seen only a few times. CDR3 protein: CSARVGQIYEQYF. Here the CDR3 DNA reads TGCAGTGCTAGGGTGGGCCAGATCTACGAGCAGTACTTC. The chain employs TRBV20-1 and TRBJ2-7; D is uncertain. Germline values: CDR1 DFQATT, CDR2 SNEGSKA (reference sequence). The ends were cut back, 3 bases at V and 3 bases at J, with 12 bases in the middle. The CDR3 totals 13 residues.

The chain is built from TRBV29-1 and TRBJ2-7; 8 nucleotides agree with TRBD2. Germline loops: CDR1 SQVTM, CDR2 ANQGSEA. The CDR3 covers 13 residues. With V trimmed by 3 bases and J by 5 bases, 6 bases remained unmatched. For the CDR3, the DNA is TGCAGCGTTGATCGGGGGGGCAAGGACGAGCAGTACTTC. This translates into CSVDRGGKDEQYF.

The sample holds a few counts of this clonotype. The DNA for the CDR3 is TGTGCCATCAGTGAGTTTAGCGGGGGGGCGTATGAGCAGTTCTTC. This codes for CAISEFSGGAYEQFF. The chain recombines TRBV10-3 with TRBJ2-1; 11 nucleotides line up with TRBD2. V dropped 1 base and J dropped 8; count of bases not matched to a gene: 4. The CDR3 spans 15 residues. Germline V gene lookup returns CDR1 ENHRY and CDR2 SYGVKD.

The table lists this clonotype with many counts. The rearrangement joins TRBV24-1 to TRBJ2-1, with a tentative D call TRBD2 (6 bases). Trimming stripped 2 bases from V and 1 base from J, with 14 bases between. Germline CDR1 is KGHDR and CDR2 is SFDVKD. There are 17 residues in the CDR3. The CDR3 loop reads CATSDSGDPRSYNEQFF. DNA of the CDR3: TGTGCCACCAGTGATTCGGGGGATCCGCGGTCCTACAATGAGCAGTTCTTC.

The CDR3 loop is CASSSRTSDLLYNEQFF. The CDR3 DNA sequence: TGTGCCAGCAGCTCAAGGACGTCCGACCTTCTCTACAATGAGCAGTTCTTC. The V and J genes are TRBV6-5 and TRBJ2-1; the D is unclear. Germline lookup yields CDR1 MNHEY and CDR2 SVGAGI. The V and J ends lost 6 bases and 3 bases respectively, with 21 bases between them. The CDR3 is 17 amino acids.

This clonotype turned up a few times. The chain recombines TRBV20-1 with TRBJ2-1; TRBD1 matches 9 bases. V gave up 3 bases and J gave up 5 bases; unmatched junction bases: 11. The CDR3 spans 16 residues. From germline, CDR1 is DFQATT and CDR2 SNEGSKA (reference sequence). CDR3 nucleotide sequence: TGCAGTGCTAGTGCCGGGGACAGGGCTCTGGACAATGAGCAGTTCTTC. Translated: CSASAGDRALDNEQFF.